The clone carrying this T cell receptor (beta chain) was seen a handful of times. Its antigen is still unknown. Unique molecular identifiers were used to barcode this TCRbeta library. TCRdb used MiXCR to reprocess the PCR reads, holding one entry per CDR3 protein. Of approximately 800,000 distinct CDR3 sequences in the sample, around 15% were seen once. This sample is part of a study of T-cell reconstitution after alpha-beta-depleted transplantation in children. Overall study results and limits: In patients about two months after transplant, alpha-beta T cells reportedly arose from several hundred expanded graft clones. Newly made T cells mostly supplied T-cell counts and diversity one year after transplant. Several patients had high TCRbeta diversity at day 60; it came from surviving recipient T cells and thymic progenitors.

The specimen was PBMCs, mostly from graft donor cells, collected 360 days after TCRalphabeta/CD19-depleted stem cell transplant. The sequence derives from a male patient younger than 18 who had a stem cell transplant for acute lymphoblastic leukemia, so the T cells may come from the graft donor.

This CDR3 is CATSRDSQDRDTGELFF. The DNA of the CDR3 is TGTGCCACCAGCAGAGATTCCCAGGACAGAGACACCGGGGAGCTGTTTTTT. The chain recombines TRBV15 with TRBJ2-2, with D possibly TRBD1 on 6 matching bases. The CDR3 consists of 17 residues. Trimming left V 0 bases short and J 3 bases short, with 14 bases between. CDR1 is LNHNV and CDR2 is YYDKDF in the germline V gene (reference sequence).